This TCR beta chain is drawn from a study of blood T cell repertoires in COVID-19. Turning to the study itself: The United States, Italy and Spain provided the acute and convalescent COVID-19 samples.

Trimming shortened V by 3 bases and J by 4 bases, and 10 bases separated the two germline ends. This CDR3 contains 14 residues. Germline values: CDR1 SGHTA, CDR2 FQGNSA. Libraries were prepared by immunoSEQ multiplex PCR; TCRdb keeps only in-frame clonotypes and omits some of them. The sample consists of about 200,000 clones, around 90% of them appearing once. The clonotype originates from a man aged 60 to 69 who had recovered from COVID-19. Sample: peripheral blood. The chain links TRBV7-2 to TRBJ1-3; D call uncertain. The CDR3 loop reads CASSFDFSGNTIYF. The CDR3 bases are TGTGCCAGCAGCTTCGACTTTTCCGGAAACACCATATATTTT.